This T cell receptor (beta chain) was recovered during a study of blood T cell repertoires in COVID-19. Study-level information: Spain, Italy and the United States supplied samples that represented acute and convalescent COVID-19. The analysed material was cDNA or gDNA that came from T cells, B-cell-depleted T cells, or PBMCs.

Original processing methods: Reference gene primer amplification gave nucleated cell count estimates. Profiled with immunoSEQ multiplex PCR; TCRdb holds only in-frame clones, not every one. V, J and clone size are taken as reported in that table, and D and trimming were inferred from the DNA itself. Among about 110,000 clones listed, about three quarters were seen once. From germline, CDR1 is KGHSH and CDR2 LQKENI. Trimming took 1 base from V and 5 from J, leaving 12 bases between them. This CDR3 contains 15 residues. The source of this sequence is a woman aged 80 or over with active or convalescent COVID-19. V and J are TRBV18 and TRBJ2-1, with a weak D call TRBD2 (7 bases). The sequencing sample was made of peripheral blood. The DNA of the CDR3 is TGTGCCAGCTCACCACGGGAGGGGGAGGACAATGAGCAGTTCTTC. As protein: CASSPREGEDNEQFF.